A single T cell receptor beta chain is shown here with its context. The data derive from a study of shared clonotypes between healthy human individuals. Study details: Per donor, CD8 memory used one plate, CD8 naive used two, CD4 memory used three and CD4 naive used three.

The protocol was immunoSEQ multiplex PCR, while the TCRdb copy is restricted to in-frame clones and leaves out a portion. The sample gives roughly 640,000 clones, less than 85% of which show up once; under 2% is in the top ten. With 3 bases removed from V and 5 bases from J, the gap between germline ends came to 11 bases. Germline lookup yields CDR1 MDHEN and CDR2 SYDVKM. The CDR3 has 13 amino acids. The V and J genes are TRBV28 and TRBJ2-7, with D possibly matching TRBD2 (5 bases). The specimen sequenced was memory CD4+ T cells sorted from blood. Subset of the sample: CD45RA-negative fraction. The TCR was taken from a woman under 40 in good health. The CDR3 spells CASSFPSGNEQYF. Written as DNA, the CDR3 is TGTGCCAGCAGTTTTCCATCGGGGAACGAGCAGTACTTC.